The entry below describes one T cell receptor beta chain. The length of the CDR3 is 19 residues. Germline trimming cut 5 bases from V and 0 bases from J; bases unmatched to any gene: 16. The germline CDR1 and CDR2 sequences are SGHAT and FQNNGV. The sample originates from a study of cytomegalovirus exposure and HLA in healthy donors. Primers for the PCR totalled 60 Vbeta and 13 Jbeta. Generated by immunoSEQ multiplex PCR, the TCRdb table keeps only in-frame clones and is missing some. The data contain about 100,000 clones, 80% of them singletons. This chain connects TRBV11-2 to TRBJ1-2, with 9 bases matching TRBD1. The origin of this receptor is a young man in good health and CMV-seronegative. Sequencing input: PBMCs. The CDR3 DNA is TGTGCCAGCAGCCTCCGCACCGGGACAGGGTCCTTCACTAACTATGGCTACACCTTC. It codes for CASSLRTGTGSFTNYGYTF. The whole variable domain, filled in from reference TRBV11-2 and TRBJ1-2, reads EAGVAQSPRYKIIEKRQSVAFWCNPISGHATLYWYQQILGQGPKLLIQFQNNGVVDDSQLPKDRFSAERLKGVDSTLKIQPAKLEDSAVYLCASSLRTGTGSFTNYGYTFGSGTRLTVV.